The source of this T cell receptor (beta chain) is a study of T cell clonotyping in hematopoietic cell transplantation. Worth noting for this clone: Antigen unknown.

Repertoires were generated with immunoSEQ multiplex PCR, while TCRdb's copy carries only in-frame clones and drops some. This sample carries about 36,000 clones, over 75% of them seen once, and the ten largest clones take approximately 2%. The study, taken as a whole, reports: Without cell sorting, CD4 versus CD8 contributions remain unresolved. Graft donor and pretransplant recipient Inverse Simpson Index values predicted broader posttransplant TCR diversity.

Germline CDR1 reads SQVTM; CDR2 reads ANQGSEA. This CDR3 comprises 13 residues. V was cut by 4 bases and J by 2 bases, with 12 bases left in between. Sequenced: peripheral blood mononuclear cells. This clonotype was obtained from a woman aged 40 to 50 in good health. Some clones in this sample may be carry-over from other donors' samples. The chain carries TRBV29-1 and TRBJ2-7; D is perhaps TRBD2 (6 bases). The DNA for the CDR3 is TGCAGCGTTGCCCGGGACTCCCCCTACGAGCAGTACTTC. Translating it yields CSVARDSPYEQYF.